Reported below is one TCR beta chain. The sample originates from a study of regulatory T cells in long-lasting Graves disease. The V segment lost 3 bases and the J segment 4 bases; nucleotides outside the gene matches: 9. The CDR3 runs 16 residues. Noted time point: persistent/refractory GD, antithyroid drugs over 5 years with positive TRAb. There was RNA extracted from PBMCs, and the TCR library was made from it. Through Arm-PCR of CDR3 regions and iRepertoire HTBI primers, TCR beta libraries were built. TCRdb processed the multiplex PCR reads anew with MiXCR; each CDR3 protein has one entry. This table has around 460,000 distinct CDR3 sequences, 20% to 25% appearing once.

The chain employs TRBV12-3 or TRBV12-4 and TRBJ2-1; 7 bases agree with TRBD1. The clonotype originates from a female donor with Graves disease. The sample in question was peripheral blood mononuclear cells (PBMCs), obtained when the disease was refractory, from a patient treated with antithyroid drugs. In DNA, the CDR3 is TGTGCCAGCAGTTTCCGGAAAGGGGGCCTGTACAATGAGCAGTTCTTC. Encoded protein: CASSFRKGGLYNEQFF.